The next 7 T cell receptor beta chains were all read from a single sample in a study of naive and memory T cell subsets. For blood and skin samples, reverse transcription used TCR alpha and beta constant primers. In TCRdb, the 5' RACE reads were re-called with MiXCR into one record per CDR3 protein. Here the sample spans about 22,000 distinct CDR3 sequences, 4% to 4.5% being singletons. Whole-blood samples were more than 2 ml of peripheral blood from healthy adult volunteers. The receptors here all came from a male donor in good health.

This clonotype was counted many times. The chain joins TRBV6-1 to TRBJ2-2; 7 bases match TRBD1. This CDR3 is 14 amino acids long. The germline V gene has CDR1 MNHNS and CDR2 SASEGT. The ends lost 3 bases at V and 5 bases at J; junction bases unmatched: 3. The CDR3 DNA follows: TGTGCCAGCAGTGAGATACAGGGGACCGGGGAGCTGTTTTTT. Translating it yields CASSEIQGTGELFF.

This clonotype was seen ten or more times. This rearrangement joins TRBV10-3 to TRBJ2-3; weak D call: TRBD2 (5 bases). Germline lookup yields CDR1 ENHRY and CDR2 SYGVKD. The CDR3 has 17 amino acids. The ends were cut back, 0 bases at V and 1 base at J, with 14 bases in the middle. DNA of the CDR3: TGTGCCATCAGTGAGTCGCGGGTTGCAGTAGGCACAGATACGCAGTATTTT. Encoded protein: CAISESRVAVGTDTQYF.

The chain employs TRBV5-4 and TRBJ2-2; D is undetermined. Germline lookup yields CDR1 SGHNT and CDR2 YYREEE (reference sequence). V was trimmed by 4 bases and J by 0 bases, leaving 10 bases between them. CDR3 length: 15 amino acids. For the CDR3, the DNA is TGTGCCAGCAGCGTAGAAGTGACGAACACCGGGGAGCTGTTTTTT. Translating gives CASSVEVTNTGELFF.

This clonotype came up many times. The chain combines TRBV6-5 with TRBJ2-7; D is perhaps TRBD2 (5 bases). V lost 7 bases and J lost 3, with 22 bases in between. This CDR3 is 16 amino acids long. Germline V gene sequence: CDR1 MNHEY, CDR2 SVGAGI. The CDR3 DNA is TGTGCCAGCAAACTTAATGTCGGGGAATTAGTCTACGAGCAGTACTTC. Protein sequence: CASKLNVGELVYEQYF.

This clonotype came up many times. This chain links TRBV11-2 with TRBJ2-3, with D tentatively TRBD2 (6 bases). The CDR3 consists of 16 residues. Per the germline V gene, CDR1 is SGHAT and CDR2 is FQNNGV. V was shortened by 4 bases and J by 1 base, with 15 bases between the two germline ends. The CDR3 bases are TGTGCCAGCAGCTGGGGGGTCGGGGTGCGCACAGATACGCAGTATTTT. Its protein product is CASSWGVGVRTDTQYF.

This clonotype was seen repeatedly, ten times or more. The rearrangement links TRBV18 to TRBJ2-3; D unresolved. The CDR3 covers 13 residues. With 1 base removed from V and 3 bases from J, the gap between germline ends came to 5 bases. Germline values: CDR1 KGHSH, CDR2 LQKENI. The CDR3 protein is CASSPRRTDTQYF. As DNA, the CDR3 is TGTGCCAGCTCACCACGGCGAACAGATACGCAGTATTTT.

The chain has TRBV5-1 and TRBJ2-3, with D maybe TRBD1 (6 bases). The CDR3 is 15 amino acids. V gave up 1 base and J gave up 2 bases, with 11 bases separating them. Looked up from germline, CDR1 is SGHRS and CDR2 is YFSETQ. The CDR3 DNA reads as TGCGCCAGCAGCTTGTGGACAGTAACCACAGATACGCAGTATTTT. It specifies CASSLWTVTTDTQYF.